This T cell receptor beta chain was recovered during a study of T cell changes during pregnancy in multiple sclerosis. Trimming cost V 3 bases and J 3 bases; bases outside gene matches: 6. The germline CDR1 and CDR2 sequences are SGDLS and YYNGEE. The CDR3 length is 15 residues. Here immunoSEQ multiplex PCR was the method, and the copy in TCRdb shows in-frame clones only, minus some. The table records 45,000 to 60,000 clones, 93% of them present only once. The clonotype was recovered from a female donor with multiple sclerosis, enrolled in a pregnancy study. Here the sequenced sample was peripheral blood, taken in the second trimester of pregnancy. The chain joins TRBV9 to TRBJ2-3; 8 bases agree with TRBD1. CDR3 protein: CASSAGQGGTDTQYF. CDR3 nucleotide sequence: TGTGCCAGCAGCGCCGGACAGGGAGGAACAGATACGCAGTATTTT. Drawing the rest from reference TRBV9 and TRBJ2-3, the complete variable domain is DSGVTQTPKHLITATGQRVTLRCSPRSGDLSVYWYQQSLDQGLQFLIQYYNGEERAKGNILERFSAQQFPDLHSELNLSSLELGDSALYFCASSAGQGGTDTQYFGPGTRLTVL.